The T cell receptor (beta chain) under discussion was sequenced for a study of T cells in Graves' hyperthyroidism and ophthalmopathy. TCR beta CDR3 sequences were amplified from RNA transcripts. HTBI primers were employed in a first-round RT-PCR of the TCR CDR3. TCRdb reprocessed the multiplex PCR reads via MiXCR and lists one record per CDR3 protein. The sample has about 560,000 distinct CDR3 sequences, 14% seen once; the top ten hold approximately 15%. This TCR derives from a woman aged 40 to 50 with Graves' hyperthyroidism. The sequenced sample was blood.

The CDR3 sequence is CASSSGQGYEETQYF. CDR3 nucleotides: TGTGCCAGCAGCTCAGGACAGGGGTATGAAGAGACCCAGTACTTC. The chain combines TRBV7-9 with TRBJ2-5; TRBD1 agrees at 9 bases. Germline V gene lookup returns CDR1 SEHNR and CDR2 FQNEAQ (reference sequence). The CDR3 is made up of 15 amino acids. The ends lost 4 bases at V and 3 bases at J; junction bases unmatched: 6.